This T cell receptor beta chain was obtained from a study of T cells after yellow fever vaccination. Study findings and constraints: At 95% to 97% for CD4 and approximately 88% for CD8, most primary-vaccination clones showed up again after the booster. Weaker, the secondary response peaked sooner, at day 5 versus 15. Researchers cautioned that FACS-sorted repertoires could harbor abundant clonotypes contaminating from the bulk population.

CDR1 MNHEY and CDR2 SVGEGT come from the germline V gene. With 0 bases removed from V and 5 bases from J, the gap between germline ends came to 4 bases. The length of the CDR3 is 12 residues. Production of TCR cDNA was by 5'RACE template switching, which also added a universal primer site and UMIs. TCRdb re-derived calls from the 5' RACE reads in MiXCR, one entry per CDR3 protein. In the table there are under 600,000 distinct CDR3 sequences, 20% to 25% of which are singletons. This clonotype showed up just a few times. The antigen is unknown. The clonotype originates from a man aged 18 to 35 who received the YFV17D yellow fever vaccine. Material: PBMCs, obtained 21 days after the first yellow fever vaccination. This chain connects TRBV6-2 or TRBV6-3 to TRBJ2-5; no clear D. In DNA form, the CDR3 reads TGTGCCAGCAGTTACTCCGAGGAGACCCAGTACTTC. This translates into CASSYSEETQYF.